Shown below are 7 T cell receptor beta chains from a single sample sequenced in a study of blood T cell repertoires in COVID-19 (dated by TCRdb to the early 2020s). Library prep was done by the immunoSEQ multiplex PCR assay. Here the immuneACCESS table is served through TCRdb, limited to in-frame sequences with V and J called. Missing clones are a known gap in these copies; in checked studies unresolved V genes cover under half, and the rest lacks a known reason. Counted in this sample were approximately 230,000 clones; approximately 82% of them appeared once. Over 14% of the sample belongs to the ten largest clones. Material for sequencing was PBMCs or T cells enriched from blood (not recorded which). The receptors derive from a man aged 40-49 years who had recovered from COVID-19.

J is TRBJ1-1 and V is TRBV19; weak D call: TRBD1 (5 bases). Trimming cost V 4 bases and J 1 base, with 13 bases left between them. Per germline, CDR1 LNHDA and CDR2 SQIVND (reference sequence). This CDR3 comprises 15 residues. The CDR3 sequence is CASSRVGHKNTEAFF. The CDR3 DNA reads TGTGCCAGTAGTAGGGTAGGACATAAGAACACTGAAGCTTTCTTT.

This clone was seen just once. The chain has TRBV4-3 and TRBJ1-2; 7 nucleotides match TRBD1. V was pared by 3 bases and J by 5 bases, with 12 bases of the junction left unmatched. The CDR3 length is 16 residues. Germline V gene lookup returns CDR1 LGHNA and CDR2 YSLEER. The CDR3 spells CASSQSQGLLEYGYTF. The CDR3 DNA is TGCGCCAGCAGCCAGTCACAGGGGCTGTTGGAGTATGGCTACACCTTC.

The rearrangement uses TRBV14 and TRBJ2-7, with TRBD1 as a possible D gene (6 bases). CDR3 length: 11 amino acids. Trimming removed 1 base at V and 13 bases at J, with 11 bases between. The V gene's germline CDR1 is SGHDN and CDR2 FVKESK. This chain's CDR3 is CASSQVGAPYF. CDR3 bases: TGTGCCAGCAGCCAAGTGGGGGCTCCCTACTTC.

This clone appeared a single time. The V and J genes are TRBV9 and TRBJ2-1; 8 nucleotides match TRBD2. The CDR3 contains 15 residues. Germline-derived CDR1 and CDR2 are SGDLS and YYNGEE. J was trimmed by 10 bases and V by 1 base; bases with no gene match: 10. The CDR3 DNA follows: TGTGCCAGCAGCGTATTATCGGGGGGGCAGCAAGAGCAGTTCTTC. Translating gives CASSVLSGGQQEQFF.

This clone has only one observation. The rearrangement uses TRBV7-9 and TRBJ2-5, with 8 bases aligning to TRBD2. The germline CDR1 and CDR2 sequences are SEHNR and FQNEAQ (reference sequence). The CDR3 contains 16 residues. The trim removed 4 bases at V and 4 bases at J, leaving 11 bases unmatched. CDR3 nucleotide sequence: TGTGCCAGCAGCTACCCCGGGACTAGAGGGGGAGAGACCCAGTACTTC. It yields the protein CASSYPGTRGGETQYF.

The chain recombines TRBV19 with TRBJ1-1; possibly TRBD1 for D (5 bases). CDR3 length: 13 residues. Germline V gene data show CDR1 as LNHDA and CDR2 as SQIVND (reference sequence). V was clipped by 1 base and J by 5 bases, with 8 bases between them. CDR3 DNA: TGTGCCAGTAGTATAGGGAAGGGGACTGAAGCTTTCTTT. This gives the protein CASSIGKGTEAFF. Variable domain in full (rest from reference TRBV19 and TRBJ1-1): DGGITQSPKYLFRKEGQNVTLSCEQNLNHDAMYWYRQDPGQGLRLIYYSQIVNDFQKGDIAEGYSVSREKKESFPLTVTSAQKNPTAFYLCASSIGKGTEAFFGQGTRLTVV.

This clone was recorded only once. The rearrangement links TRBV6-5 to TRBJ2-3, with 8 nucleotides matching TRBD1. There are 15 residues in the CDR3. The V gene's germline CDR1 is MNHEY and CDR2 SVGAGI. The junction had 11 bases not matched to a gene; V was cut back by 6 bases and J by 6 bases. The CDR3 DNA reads TGTGCCAGCAGGGCCGGGACAGGATCTGTGGATACGCAGTATTTT. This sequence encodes CASRAGTGSVDTQYF.